The 28 T cell receptor beta chains in this list originate from one sample, sequenced in a study of beta chain features in type 1 diabetes. Study-level results: Type 1 diabetes patients showed a moderate but significant shortening of TCRB CDR3s in all four CD4+ subsets.

These receptors' antigens are unknown. The authors reverse transcribed all of the isolated RNA, so sequencing captured expressed TCRB transcripts. The data were produced by immunoSEQ multiplex PCR, yet TCRdb's version contains in-frame clones alone and is incomplete. Among 630,000 or so clones listed, about 14% were seen once. Sample: naive CD4+ T cells from blood. The receptor set was obtained from a man aged 18 to 29 with type 1 diabetes.

To note about this clone: Germline is not matched at one junction end, which may reflect a read error. This chain uses TRBV9 with TRBJ2-1; a possible D gene is TRBD2 (6 bases). Germline loops: CDR1 SGDLS, CDR2 YYNGEE. This CDR3 has 16 residues. DNA for the CDR3: TGTGCCAGCAGCGCCCCGACTAGTAGTGCCTACAGTGAGCAGTTCTTC. It codes for CASSAPTSSAYSEQFF.

Only a few counts were recorded for this clone. This chain uses TRBV29-1 with TRBJ2-7, with 9 nucleotides matching TRBD2. Trimming removed 2 bases from V and 4 bases from J; junction bases left unmatched: 6. Germline assignment: CDR1 SQVTM and CDR2 ANQGSEA. This CDR3 contains 14 residues. The CDR3 sequence is CSVEQREDSYEQYF. The CDR3 nucleotides read TGCAGCGTTGAACAGCGGGAGGATAGTTACGAGCAGTACTTC.

The chain joins TRBV5-1 to TRBJ2-7; TRBD1 matches at 8 bases. The CDR3 runs 15 residues. V gave up 0 bases and J gave up 0 bases; unmatched junction bases: 2. CDR1 and CDR2 from the germline V gene are SGHRS and YFSETQ. The CDR3 loop is CASSLGTGISYEQYF. The CDR3 DNA sequence: TGCGCCAGCAGCTTGGGGACAGGGATCTCCTACGAGCAGTACTTC.

This clone appeared a few times. J is TRBJ1-1 and V is TRBV7-2; 9 nucleotides align to TRBD1. Germline values: CDR1 SGHTA, CDR2 FQGNSA. Losses at the gene ends were 3 bases for V and 4 bases for J; bases not matched to a gene: 3. CDR3 length: 14 amino acids. The CDR3 region is CASSFMTGGTEAFF. The CDR3 nucleotides read TGTGCCAGCAGCTTTATGACAGGGGGCACTGAAGCTTTCTTT.

This clone was counted between two and nine times. The chain uses TRBV10-3 and TRBJ2-3; the D is unclear. V was trimmed by 8 bases and J by 6 bases, leaving 15 bases between them. Germline CDR1 reads ENHRY; CDR2 reads SYGVKD. The length of the CDR3 is 13 residues. The CDR3 region is CAIESPLGDTQYF. The CDR3 DNA follows: TGTGCCATCGAAAGCCCACTGGGGGATACGCAGTATTTT.

The V call is TRBV4-2, the J call TRBJ1-5; D is unclear. CDR3 size: 16 residues. V dropped 0 bases and J dropped 2 bases, with 11 bases sitting between them. The germline V gene has CDR1 LGHNA and CDR2 YNFKEQ. Written as DNA, the CDR3 is TGTGCCAGCAGCCAAGACGGCTATATGGGCAATCAGCCCCAGCATTTT. This sequence encodes CASSQDGYMGNQPQHF.

As regards this clone: This same CDR3 is encoded by further DNA sequences in the sample. The chain links TRBV5-1 to TRBJ2-3; D gene unclear. The CDR3 contains 13 residues. V was pared by 0 bases and J by 1 base, with 3 bases between. CDR1 SGHRS and CDR2 YFSETQ come from the germline V gene. As DNA, the CDR3 is TGCGCCAGCAGCTTGGCGGGCACAGATACGCAGTATTTT. This sequence encodes CASSLAGTDTQYF.

This clone has only a few counts. CDR3 loop: CASSPQGSGVGEQYF. CDR3 DNA sequence: TGTGCCAGCAGCCCCCAGGGGAGCGGGGTGGGTGAGCAGTACTTC. This chain joins TRBV7-3 and TRBJ2-7, with a possible D match to TRBD2 (7 bases). Trimming pared 5 bases from V and 7 bases from J, leaving 21 bases between. Germline loops: CDR1 SGHTA, CDR2 FQGTGA. The CDR3 contains 15 residues.

This sequence joins TRBV7-3 and TRBJ2-7; D not certain. Germline loops: CDR1 SGHTA, CDR2 FQGTGA. The CDR3 has 13 amino acids. V dropped 0 bases and J dropped 7 bases, with 10 bases sitting between them. DNA of the CDR3: TGTGCCAGCAGCTTAACTACAGTTTCGGAGCAGTACTTC. Amino acids: CASSLTTVSEQYF.

This clone was observed a handful of times. V and J are TRBV30 and TRBJ1-5, with a weak D call TRBD1 (6 bases). Per germline, CDR1 GTSNPN and CDR2 SVGIG (reference sequence). V lost 5 bases to trimming and J lost 7 bases, with 15 bases between them. The CDR3 covers 13 residues. CDR3 loop: CAWDSAGDQPQHF. CDR3 DNA sequence: TGTGCCTGGGACTCGGCAGGGGACCAGCCCCAGCATTTT.

A remark on this clone: The same CDR3 arises from other DNA sequences in this sample as well. This rearrangement joins TRBV5-1 to TRBJ1-2; D uncertain. This CDR3 is 13 amino acids long. Germline V lookup: CDR1 SGHRS, CDR2 YFSETQ. V lost 0 bases, J lost 0 bases, and 3 bases lay in between. CDR3 DNA sequence: TGCGCCAGCAGCTTGGACTCTAACTATGGCTACACCTTC. Protein sequence: CASSLDSNYGYTF.

The CDR3 DNA follows: TGTGCCAGCAGCCAACTTTCAGCGGGAGGGCCTTACGAGCAGTACTTC. As protein: CASSQLSAGGPYEQYF. V gene TRBV4-2 combines with J gene TRBJ2-7; TRBD2 matches at 10 bases. Germline values: CDR1 LGHNA, CDR2 YNFKEQ. After removal of 2 bases from V and 4 bases from J, the junction contained 8 bases not matched to a gene. CDR3 length equals 16 residues.

V is TRBV5-1 and J is TRBJ2-1, with 15 bases lining up with TRBD2. The CDR3 contains 16 residues. Per the germline V gene, CDR1 is SGHRS and CDR2 is YFSETQ. The ends lost 7 bases at V and 6 bases at J; junction bases unmatched: 8. This CDR3 is CASVRTSGGAGNEQFF. CDR3 coding DNA: TGCGCCAGCGTCCGGACTAGCGGGGGGGCTGGCAATGAGCAGTTCTTC.

This clone occurred a few times. The chain joins TRBV7-9 to TRBJ2-7, with D tentatively TRBD2 (6 bases). Germline CDR1 is SEHNR and CDR2 is FQNEAQ (reference sequence). The CDR3 has 14 amino acids. V was shortened by 4 bases and J by 0 bases, with 10 bases between the two germline ends. The CDR3 DNA sequence: TGTGCCAGCAGCTGGACTACGAGCTCCTACGAGCAGTACTTC. The encoded protein is CASSWTTSSYEQYF.

CDR3 in amino acids: CASSLWGEDYGYTF. CDR3 nucleotides: TGTGCCAGCAGTTTATGGGGGGAAGACTATGGCTACACCTTC. V is TRBV28 and J is TRBJ1-2, with D maybe TRBD1 (5 bases). The V gene's germline CDR1 is MDHEN and CDR2 SYDVKM. This CDR3 is built from 14 residues. The germline V and J ends were trimmed by 0 bases and 3 bases, with 8 bases remaining between them.

The sample holds a few counts of this clone. The genes are TRBV30 and TRBJ1-4; D gene ambiguous. Germline V lookup: CDR1 GTSNPN, CDR2 SVGIG (reference sequence). Trimming shortened V by 0 bases and J by 0 bases, and 5 bases separated the two germline ends. The CDR3 runs 14 residues. The CDR3 protein is CAWSVSATNEKLFF. The CDR3, as DNA: TGTGCCTGGAGTGTTTCCGCAACTAATGAAAAACTGTTTTTT. Drawing the rest from reference TRBV30 and TRBJ1-4, the complete variable domain is SQTIHQWPATLVQPVGSPLSLECTVEGTSNPNLYWYRQAAGRGLQLLFYSVGIGQISSEVPQNLSASRPQDRQFILSSKKLLLSDSGFYLCAWSVSATNEKLFFGSGTQLSVL.

This clone was counted a few times. The V call is TRBV6-5, the J call TRBJ1-2; maybe TRBD1 (6 bases). The V and J ends lost 2 bases and 4 bases respectively, with 17 bases between them. This CDR3 is 16 amino acids long. The V gene's germline CDR1 is MNHEY and CDR2 SVGAGI. The chain's CDR3 is CASSYGFRQAFYGYTF. Written as DNA, the CDR3 is TGTGCCAGCAGTTACGGATTCAGACAGGCCTTCTATGGCTACACCTTC.

The chain joins TRBV30 to TRBJ1-5, with D unresolved. Per the germline V gene, CDR1 is GTSNPN and CDR2 is SVGIG (reference sequence). This CDR3 has 14 residues. V lost 0 bases and J 4 bases, leaving 10 bases between the germline ends. The CDR3 coding sequence is TGTGCCTGGAGTGTCTTATTCGGAAATCAGCCCCAGCATTTT. Amino acid sequence: CAWSVLFGNQPQHF.

This CDR3 is CASSSPPGEGYTF. CDR3 DNA: TGTGCCAGCAGTTCCCCCCCAGGGGAAGGCTACACCTTC. V and J are TRBV28 and TRBJ1-2; a weak D match, TRBD1 (6 bases). CDR3 length: 13 amino acids. V lost 4 bases to trimming and J lost 8 bases, with 14 bases between them. CDR1 is MDHEN, CDR2 SYDVKM, per germline.

This chain connects TRBV10-3 to TRBJ2-3, with 15 bases matching TRBD2. The CDR3 spans 19 residues. J was trimmed by 2 bases and V by 4 bases; bases with no gene match: 10. Germline V lookup: CDR1 ENHRY, CDR2 SYGVKD. The CDR3 DNA is TGTGCCATCAGTGGCAAAGGACTAGCGGGAGGGTACGCCACAGATACGCAGTATTTT. Translation: CAISGKGLAGGYATDTQYF.

The J gene is TRBJ2-7, the V gene TRBV7-2; D unresolved. From germline, CDR1 is SGHTA and CDR2 FQGNSA. Trimming took 4 bases from V and 5 from J, leaving 6 bases between them. This CDR3 region has 11 residues. CDR3 sequence reads: CASSSWNEQYF. The CDR3 nucleotides read TGTGCCAGCAGCTCCTGGAACGAGCAGTACTTC.

The chain joins TRBV4-1 to TRBJ1-1; D call uncertain. CDR3 length: 19 residues. Looked up from germline, CDR1 is MGHRA and CDR2 is YSYEKL. Trimming took off 1 base at V and 1 base at J, with 22 bases between the two ends. The CDR3 sequence: CASSQGSLRRIDWNTEAFF. DNA for the CDR3: TGCGCCAGCAGCCAAGGTAGTTTAAGAAGGATTGATTGGAACACTGAAGCTTTCTTT.

The V gene is TRBV7-2, the J gene TRBJ2-5; the match to TRBD2 covers 9 bases. The length of the CDR3 is 16 residues. Germline-derived CDR1 and CDR2 are SGHTA and FQGNSA. V lost 1 base to trimming and J lost 5 bases; unmatched junction nucleotides: 8. The CDR3 region is CASSLGVSGGGETQYF. The CDR3 DNA is TGTGCCAGCAGCTTAGGCGTTAGCGGGGGTGGGGAGACCCAGTACTTC.

This clone was found a few times. This sequence joins TRBV11-3 and TRBJ2-1, with TRBD2 identical over 13 bases. CDR3 length: 18 amino acids. V trimming: 5 bases; J trimming: 4 bases; junction bases outside the gene matches: 11. The V gene's germline CDR1 is SGHNT and CDR2 YENEEA. DNA of the CDR3: TGTGCCAGCAGCCCGGGACTAGCGGGGAGCCGGAATTACAATGAGCAGTTCTTC. This translates into CASSPGLAGSRNYNEQFF.

This clone was seen a handful of times. The CDR3 DNA sequence: TGTGCCAGCAGCGCGCGACAGGGGGTAATGCATGGCTACACCTTC. Translation gives CASSARQGVMHGYTF. The rearrangement uses TRBV7-2 and TRBJ1-2; TRBD1 matches 9 bases. This CDR3 spans 15 amino acids. V dropped 5 bases and J dropped 6; count of bases not matched to a gene: 10. CDR1 and CDR2 (germline): SGHTA, FQGNSA.

This clone was recorded a few times. The chain joins TRBV7-2 to TRBJ2-3; TRBD2 matches at 11 bases. The CDR3 covers 16 residues. The V segment lost 6 bases and the J segment 6 bases; nucleotides outside the gene matches: 11. The V gene's germline CDR1 is SGHTA and CDR2 FQGNSA. The CDR3 protein is CASSISGRASVDTQYF. Written as DNA, the CDR3 is TGTGCCAGCAGTATTAGCGGGAGGGCCTCGGTGGATACGCAGTATTTT. The full variable domain, its missing parts supplied by reference TRBV7-2 and TRBJ2-3, is GAGVSQSPSNKVTEKGKDVELRCDPISGHTALYWYRQSLGQGLEFLIYFQGNSAPDKSGLPSDRFSAERTGGSVSTLTIQRTQQEDSAVYLCASSISGRASVDTQYFGPGTRLTVL.

The chain employs TRBV9 and TRBJ2-1; D uncertain. The CDR3 spans 15 residues. With 4 bases removed from V and 2 bases from J, the gap between germline ends came to 13 bases. In germline, CDR1 is SGDLS, CDR2 YYNGEE. The CDR3 DNA is TGTGCCAGCAGCACCCTTGGGGATGCCTACAATGAGCAGTTCTTC. It is translated as CASSTLGDAYNEQFF.

This clone appeared a few times. The J gene is TRBJ2-5, the V gene TRBV5-1; 9 nucleotides align to TRBD2. The CDR3 spans 16 residues. V trimming: 4 bases; J trimming: 5 bases; junction bases outside the gene matches: 12. The germline V gene encodes CDR1 SGHRS and CDR2 YFSETQ. The CDR3 nucleotides are TGCGCCAGCAGCACCCCTAGCGGGGTATCGGGGGAGACCCAGTACTTC. This sequence encodes CASSTPSGVSGETQYF.